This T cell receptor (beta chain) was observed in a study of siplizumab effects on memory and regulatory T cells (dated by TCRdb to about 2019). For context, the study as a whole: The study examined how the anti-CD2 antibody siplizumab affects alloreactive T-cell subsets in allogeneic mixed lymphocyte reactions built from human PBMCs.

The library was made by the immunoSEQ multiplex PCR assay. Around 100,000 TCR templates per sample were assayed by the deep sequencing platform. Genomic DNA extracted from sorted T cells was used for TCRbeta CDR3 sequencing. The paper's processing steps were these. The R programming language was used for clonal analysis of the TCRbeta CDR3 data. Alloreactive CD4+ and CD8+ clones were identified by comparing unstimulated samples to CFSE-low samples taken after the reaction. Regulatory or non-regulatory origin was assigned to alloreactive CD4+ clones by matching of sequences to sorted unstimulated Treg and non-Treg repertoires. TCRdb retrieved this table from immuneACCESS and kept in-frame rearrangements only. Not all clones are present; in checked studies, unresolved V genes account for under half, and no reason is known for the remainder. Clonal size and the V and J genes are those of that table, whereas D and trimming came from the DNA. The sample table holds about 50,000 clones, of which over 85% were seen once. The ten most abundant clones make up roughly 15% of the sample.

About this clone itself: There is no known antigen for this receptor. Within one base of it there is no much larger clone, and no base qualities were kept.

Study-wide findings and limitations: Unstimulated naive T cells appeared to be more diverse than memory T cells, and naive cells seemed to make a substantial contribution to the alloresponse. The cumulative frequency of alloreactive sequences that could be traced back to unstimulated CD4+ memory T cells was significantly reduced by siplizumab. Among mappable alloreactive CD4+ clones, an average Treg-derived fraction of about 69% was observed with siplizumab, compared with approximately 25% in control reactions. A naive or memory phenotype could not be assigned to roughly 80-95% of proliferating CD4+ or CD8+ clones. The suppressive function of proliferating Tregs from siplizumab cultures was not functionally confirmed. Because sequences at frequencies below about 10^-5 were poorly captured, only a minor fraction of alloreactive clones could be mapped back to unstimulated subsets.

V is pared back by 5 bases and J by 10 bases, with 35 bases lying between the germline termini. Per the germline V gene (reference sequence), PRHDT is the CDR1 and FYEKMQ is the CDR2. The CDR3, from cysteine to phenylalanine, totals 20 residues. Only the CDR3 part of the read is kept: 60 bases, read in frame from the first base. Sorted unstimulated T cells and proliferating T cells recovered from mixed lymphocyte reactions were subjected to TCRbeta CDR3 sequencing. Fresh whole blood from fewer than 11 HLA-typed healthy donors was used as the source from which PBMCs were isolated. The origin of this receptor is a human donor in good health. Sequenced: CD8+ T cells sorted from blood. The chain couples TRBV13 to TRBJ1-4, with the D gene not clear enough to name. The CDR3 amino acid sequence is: CASSPALGVNNGRQVGKLFF. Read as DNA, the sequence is TGTGCCAGCAGCCCGGCCCTTGGAGTGAATAATGGGAGGCAGGTGGGAAAACTGTTTTTT. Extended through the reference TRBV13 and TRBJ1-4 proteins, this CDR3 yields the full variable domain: AAGVIQSPRHLIKEKRETATLKCYPIPRHDTVYWYQQGPGQDPQFLISFYEKMQSDKGSIPDRFSAQQFSDYHSELNMSSLELGDSALYFCASSPALGVNNGRQVGKLFFGSGTQLSVL.